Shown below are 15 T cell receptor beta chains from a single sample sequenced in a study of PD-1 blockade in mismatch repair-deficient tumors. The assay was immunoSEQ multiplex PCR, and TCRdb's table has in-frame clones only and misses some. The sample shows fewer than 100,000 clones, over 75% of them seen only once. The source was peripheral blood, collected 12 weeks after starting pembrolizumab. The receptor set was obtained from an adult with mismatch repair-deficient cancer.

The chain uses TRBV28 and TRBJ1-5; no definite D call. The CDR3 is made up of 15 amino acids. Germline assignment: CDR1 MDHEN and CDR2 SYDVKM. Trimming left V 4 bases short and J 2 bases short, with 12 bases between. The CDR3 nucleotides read TGTGCCAGCAGTTCCCAGATCCTAGGCAATCAGCCCCAGCATTTT. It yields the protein CASSSQILGNQPQHF.

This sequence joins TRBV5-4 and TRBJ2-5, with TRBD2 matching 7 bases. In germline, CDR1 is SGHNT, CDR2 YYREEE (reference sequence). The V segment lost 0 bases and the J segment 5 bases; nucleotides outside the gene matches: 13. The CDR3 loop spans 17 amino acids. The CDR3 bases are TGTGCCAGCAGCTTGGCCTTCTTTGGACTAGGAGGGGAGACCCAGTACTTC. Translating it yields CASSLAFFGLGGETQYF.

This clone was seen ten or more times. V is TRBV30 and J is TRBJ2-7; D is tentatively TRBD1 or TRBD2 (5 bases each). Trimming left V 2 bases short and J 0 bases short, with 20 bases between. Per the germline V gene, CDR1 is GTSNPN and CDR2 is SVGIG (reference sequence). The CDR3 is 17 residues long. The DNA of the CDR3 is TGTGCCTGGAGTAAATTTCCGGGGACGGTGGGCTCCTACGAGCAGTACTTC. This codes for CAWSKFPGTVGSYEQYF.

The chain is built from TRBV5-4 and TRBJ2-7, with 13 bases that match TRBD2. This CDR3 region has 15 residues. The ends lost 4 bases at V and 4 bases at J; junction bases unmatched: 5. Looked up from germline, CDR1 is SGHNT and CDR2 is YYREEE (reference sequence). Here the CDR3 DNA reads TGTGCCAGCAGCCACGGACTAGCGGGAGTTTACGAGCAGTACTTC. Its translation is CASSHGLAGVYEQYF.

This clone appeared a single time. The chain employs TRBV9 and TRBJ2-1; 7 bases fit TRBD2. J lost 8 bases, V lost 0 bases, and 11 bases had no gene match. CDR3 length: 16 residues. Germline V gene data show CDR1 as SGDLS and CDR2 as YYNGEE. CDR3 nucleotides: TGTGCCAGCAGCGTAGAAGGCGGGAGCATTGGGGATGAGCAGTTCTTC. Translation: CASSVEGGSIGDEQFF. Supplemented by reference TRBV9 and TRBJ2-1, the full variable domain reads DSGVTQTPKHLITATGQRVTLRCSPRSGDLSVYWYQQSLDQGLQFLIQYYNGEERAKGNILERFSAQQFPDLHSELNLSSLELGDSALYFCASSVEGGSIGDEQFFGPGTRLTVL.

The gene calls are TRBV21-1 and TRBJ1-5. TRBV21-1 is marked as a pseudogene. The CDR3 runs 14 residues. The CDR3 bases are TGTGCCAGCAGCAAAGGACCAACCTATCAGCCCCAGCATTTT. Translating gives CASSKGPTYQPQHF.

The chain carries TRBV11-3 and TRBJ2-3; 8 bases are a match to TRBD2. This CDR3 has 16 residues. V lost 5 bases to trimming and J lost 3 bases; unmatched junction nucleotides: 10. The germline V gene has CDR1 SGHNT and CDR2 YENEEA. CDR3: CASSPLAGGGTDTQYF. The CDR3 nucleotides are TGTGCCAGCAGCCCTCTGGCGGGAGGAGGAACAGATACGCAGTATTTT.

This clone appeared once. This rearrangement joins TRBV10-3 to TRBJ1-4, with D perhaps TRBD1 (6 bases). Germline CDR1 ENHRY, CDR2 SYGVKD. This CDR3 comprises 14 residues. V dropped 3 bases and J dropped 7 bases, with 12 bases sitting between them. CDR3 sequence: CAISDPRGSEKLFF. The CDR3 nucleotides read TGTGCCATCAGTGATCCAAGGGGGTCTGAAAAACTGTTTTTT.

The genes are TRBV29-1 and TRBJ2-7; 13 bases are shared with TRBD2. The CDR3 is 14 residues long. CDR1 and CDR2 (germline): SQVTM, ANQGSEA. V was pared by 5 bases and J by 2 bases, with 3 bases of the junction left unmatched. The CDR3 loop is CSVTTSGRAYEQYF. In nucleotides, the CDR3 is TGCAGCGTTACCACTAGCGGGAGGGCCTACGAGCAGTACTTC.

The chain's CDR3 is CASSFGTGRGNTEAFF. The CDR3 coding sequence is TGTGCCAGCAGTTTTGGGACAGGGAGGGGGAACACTGAAGCTTTCTTT. The J gene is TRBJ1-1, the V gene TRBV27; 9 bases align to TRBD1. The CDR3 extends over 16 amino acids. V trimming: 3 bases; J trimming: 1 base; junction bases outside the gene matches: 6. Per the germline V gene, CDR1 is MNHEY and CDR2 is SMNVEV (reference sequence).

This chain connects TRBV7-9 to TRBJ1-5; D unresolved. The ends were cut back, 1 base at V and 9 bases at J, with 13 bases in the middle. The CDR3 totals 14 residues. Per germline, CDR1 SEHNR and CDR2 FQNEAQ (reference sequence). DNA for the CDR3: TGTGCCAGCAGCTTAGGGTCTTACGAGTCGCCCCAGCATTTT. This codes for CASSLGSYESPQHF. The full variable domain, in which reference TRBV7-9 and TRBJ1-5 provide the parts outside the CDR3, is DTGVSQNPRHKITKRGQNVTFRCDPISEHNRLYWYRQTLGQGPEFLTYFQNEAQLEKSRLLSDRFSAERPKGSFSTLEIQRTEQGDSAMYLCASSLGSYESPQHFGDGTRLSIL.

The CDR3 nucleotides read TGTGCCAGCCTGCGAGGATCGGGACGGGGTGAAGCTTTCTTT. Translated: CASLRGSGRGEAFF. The chain uses TRBV6-6 and TRBJ1-1; TRBD1 might be the D (5 bases). CDR1 is MNHNY, CDR2 SVGAGI, per germline (reference sequence). V lost 8 bases, J lost 7 bases, and 20 bases lay in between. The CDR3 has 14 amino acids.

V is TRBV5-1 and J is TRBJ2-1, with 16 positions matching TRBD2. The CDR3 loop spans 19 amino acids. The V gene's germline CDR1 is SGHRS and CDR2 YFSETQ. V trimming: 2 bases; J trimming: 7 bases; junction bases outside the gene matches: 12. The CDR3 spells CASSFSSGTSGRAGNEQFF. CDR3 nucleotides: TGCGCCAGCAGCTTTTCATCCGGGACTAGCGGGAGGGCCGGGAATGAGCAGTTCTTC.

The DNA for the CDR3 is TGTGCCAGCAGCTTAGCGACTGGGGAGTACAGATCTGAAAAACTGTTTTTT. Amino acids: CASSLATGEYRSEKLFF. This chain links TRBV7-9 with TRBJ1-4; D is undetermined. Germline loops: CDR1 SEHNR, CDR2 FQNEAQ (reference sequence). The CDR3 extends over 17 amino acids. V shed 0 bases and J shed 7 bases, with 18 bases lying between them.

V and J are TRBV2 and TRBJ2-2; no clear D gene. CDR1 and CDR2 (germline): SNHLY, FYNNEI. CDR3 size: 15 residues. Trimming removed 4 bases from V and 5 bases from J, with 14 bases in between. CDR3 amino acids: CASSARNPSTGELFF. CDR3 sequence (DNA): TGTGCCAGCAGTGCCCGCAATCCTTCTACCGGGGAGCTGTTTTTT.